Below, 21 T cell receptor beta chains from the same sample are listed, as sequenced in a study of CD8 T cells in ankylosing spondylitis. TCRdb recomputed calls from the 5' RACE reads with MiXCR, one row per CDR3 protein. The sample contains around 150,000 distinct CDR3 sequences, 6% to 8% of which appear only once. Sequences were obtained from blood, either unsorted or a sorted T cell fraction (not recorded which). Receptors were obtained from a female donor with ankylosing spondylitis or in good health (not recorded which).

This clonotype was counted at least ten times. The CDR3 DNA is TGTGCCACCAGTGCCACCGACGACACTGAAGCTTTCTTT. Translated, it gives CATSATDDTEAFF. The chain is built from TRBV24-1 and TRBJ1-1; D remains ambiguous. From germline, CDR1 is KGHDR and CDR2 SFDVKD. The CDR3 has 13 residues. The germline V and J ends were trimmed by 5 bases and 3 bases, with 9 bases remaining between them.

This clonotype appeared many times. The chain employs TRBV7-9 and TRBJ2-1; no definite D call. The V gene's germline CDR1 is SEHNR and CDR2 FQNEAQ (reference sequence). The germline V and J ends were trimmed by 5 bases and 1 base, with 3 bases remaining between them. The CDR3 extends over 12 amino acids. CDR3 region: CASSASYNEQFF. For the CDR3, the DNA is TGTGCCAGCAGCGCATCCTACAATGAGCAGTTCTTC.

The chain uses TRBV10-3 and TRBJ1-1, with D unclear. The V and J ends lost 3 bases and 6 bases respectively, with 17 bases between them. The germline V gene encodes CDR1 ENHRY and CDR2 SYGVKD. The CDR3 totals 15 residues. This CDR3 is CAISDTTLSRAEAFF. CDR3 sequence (DNA): TGTGCCATCAGTGACACGACACTCTCTCGGGCTGAAGCTTTCTTT.

Ten or more counts support this clonotype. The chain is built from TRBV28 and TRBJ1-2; weak D call: TRBD1 (6 bases). Germline V gives CDR1 MDHEN, CDR2 SYDVKM. This CDR3 has 14 residues. With 5 bases removed from V and 4 bases from J, the gap between germline ends came to 14 bases. The CDR3 region is CASSPHGGGYGYTF. As DNA, the CDR3 is TGTGCCAGCAGTCCCCACGGGGGCGGCTATGGCTACACCTTC.

The sample holds many counts of this clonotype. The V call is TRBV7-2, the J call TRBJ2-3; D gene uncertain. With 4 bases removed from V and 6 bases from J, the gap between germline ends came to 8 bases. This CDR3 region has 12 residues. The germline CDR1 and CDR2 sequences are SGHTA and FQGNSA. The chain's CDR3 is CASSYITDTQYF. The CDR3 region has the DNA TGTGCCAGCAGCTACATAACTGATACGCAGTATTTT.

Ten or more counts support this clonotype. The genes are TRBV29-1 and TRBJ2-1; TRBD2 might be the D (6 bases). Trimming took off 3 bases at V and 5 bases at J, with 8 bases between the two ends. The CDR3 covers 12 residues. Germline V gene sequence: CDR1 SQVTM, CDR2 ANQGSEA. The CDR3 DNA follows: TGCAGCGTTGACGGGGGAAACAATGAGCAGTTCTTC. This translates into CSVDGGNNEQFF.

In this sample, this clonotype turned up many times. The rearrangement uses TRBV4-1 and TRBJ1-2; 11 positions agree with TRBD1. The CDR3 consists of 13 residues. J was trimmed by 6 bases and V by 4 bases; bases with no gene match: 1. From germline, CDR1 is MGHRA and CDR2 YSYEKL. CDR3 in amino acids: CASSRTGGDGYTF. CDR3 bases: TGCGCCAGCAGCCGGACAGGGGGCGATGGCTACACCTTC.

This rearrangement joins TRBV30 to TRBJ1-4; D might be TRBD1 (5 bases). Germline V gene data show CDR1 as GTSNPN and CDR2 as SVGIG (reference sequence). The CDR3 extends over 14 amino acids. The CDR3 loop is CPPGDGDANEKLFF. Here the CDR3 DNA reads TGTCCCCCCGGGGACGGGGACGCTAATGAAAAACTGTTTTTT.

Many counts were recorded for this clonotype. V usage is TRBV6-2 or TRBV6-3 and J usage is TRBJ2-7, with D tentatively TRBD1 (7 bases). This CDR3 is built from 14 residues. CDR1 is MNHEY, CDR2 SVGEGT, per germline. The V and J ends lost 8 bases and 3 bases respectively, with 17 bases between them. The CDR3 spells CASGETGRNYEQYF. DNA of the CDR3: TGTGCCAGCGGGGAGACAGGGAGGAACTACGAGCAGTACTTC.

This clonotype was recorded at least ten times. The DNA of the CDR3 is TGTGCTAGTGGTTTGCGGCTAGCGGGGCCTTCCTACGAGCAGTACTTC. Translated: CASGLRLAGPSYEQYF. V gene TRBV12-5 combines with J gene TRBJ2-7, with TRBD2 matching 9 bases. CDR3 size: 16 residues. After removal of 2 bases from V and 1 base from J, the junction contained 6 bases not matched to a gene. Germline CDR1 and CDR2: LGHNT and FRNRAP. Combining the CDR3 with reference TRBV12-5 and TRBJ2-7 gives the whole variable domain DARVTQTPRHKVTEMGQEVTMRCQPILGHNTVFWYRQTMMQGLELLAYFRNRAPLDDSGMPKDRFSAEMPDATLATLKIQPSEPRDSAVYFCASGLRLAGPSYEQYFGPGTRLTVT.

This clonotype was seen many times. The chain joins TRBV5-1 to TRBJ2-1, with unresolved D. The V end lost 0 bases, the J end lost 3 bases, and 16 bases lay between the germline ends. This CDR3 spans 17 amino acids. From germline, CDR1 is SGHRS and CDR2 YFSETQ. DNA for the CDR3: TGCGCCAGCAGCTTGGCCTTTGGGCGAGGCTTCTACAATGAGCAGTTCTTC. Protein product: CASSLAFGRGFYNEQFF.

There are many counts of this clonotype. The chain is built from TRBV9 and TRBJ2-3, with 14 bases matching TRBD2. The length of the CDR3 is 18 residues. Germline-derived CDR1 and CDR2 are SGDLS and YYNGEE. J was trimmed by 6 bases and V by 3 bases; bases with no gene match: 12. CDR3 sequence: CASSAGLAGANLWDTQYF. CDR3 DNA sequence: TGTGCCAGCAGCGCGGGACTAGCGGGGGCCAACTTATGGGATACGCAGTATTTT.

In this sample, this clonotype turned up many times. The chain employs TRBV6-2 or TRBV6-3 and TRBJ1-2; D is possibly TRBD1 (5 bases). The CDR3 is made up of 15 amino acids. The V end was cut by 0 bases, the J end by 4 bases, with 12 bases between. In germline, CDR1 is MNHEY, CDR2 SVGEGT. The CDR3 region has the DNA TGTGCCAGCAGTTACTCAAGCCAGGGCGGCTATGGCTACACCTTC. Translation: CASSYSSQGGYGYTF.

There are many counts of this clonotype. This sequence joins TRBV20-1 and TRBJ1-2; tentative D call: TRBD1 (6 bases). The germline V gene encodes CDR1 DFQATT and CDR2 SNEGSKA (reference sequence). The CDR3 runs to 15 residues. Trimming shortened V by 6 bases and J by 0 bases, and 17 bases separated the two germline ends. In DNA form, the CDR3 reads TGCAGTGCCGCACAGGACAGACAAGCTAACTATGGCTACACCTTC. It codes for CSAAQDRQANYGYTF.

This clonotype was recorded many times. This rearrangement joins TRBV20-1 to TRBJ2-7, with 9 bases that match TRBD1. The V segment lost 0 bases and the J segment 7 bases; nucleotides outside the gene matches: 10. Germline lookup yields CDR1 DFQATT and CDR2 SNEGSKA (reference sequence). This CDR3 has 15 amino acids. Here the CDR3 reads CSARDRDRALREQYF. The CDR3 DNA follows: TGCAGTGCTAGAGACCGGGACAGGGCTTTGAGGGAGCAGTACTTC.

CDR3 loop: CSARGQGWYGYTF. CDR3 DNA sequence: TGCAGTGCTCGGGGACAGGGATGGTATGGCTACACCTTC. The rearrangement links TRBV20-1 to TRBJ1-2; 9 bases map to TRBD1. The trim removed 5 bases at V and 5 bases at J, leaving 6 bases unmatched. Germline V CDR1 and CDR2: DFQATT, SNEGSKA (reference sequence). The CDR3 has 13 residues.

There are a few counts of this clonotype. V usage is TRBV12-3 or TRBV12-4 and J usage is TRBJ2-5; 13 positions match TRBD2. The J segment lost 2 bases and the V segment lost 2 bases, leaving 5 bases of the junction unmatched. The CDR3 totals 17 residues. Here the CDR3 DNA reads TGTGCCAGCAGTTTAACTAGCGGGGGGGCGGGGCAAGAGACCCAGTACTTC. It specifies CASSLTSGGAGQETQYF.

The rearrangement joins TRBV12-3 or TRBV12-4 to TRBJ2-5; TRBD1 matches at 10 bases. The ends lost 7 bases at V and 3 bases at J; junction bases unmatched: 8. CDR3 length equals 15 residues. The CDR3 DNA reads as TGTGCCAGCAACACCCATGGGACAGGGGAAGAGACCCAGTACTTC. Translated: CASNTHGTGEETQYF.

This clonotype was recorded many times. This chain uses TRBV12-3 or TRBV12-4 with TRBJ2-3, with D uncertain. The V gene lost 4 bases and the J gene lost 1 base, with 9 bases spanning the gap. This CDR3 contains 14 residues. DNA of the CDR3: TGTGCCAGCAGTTCCTCTGGGCGCACAGATACGCAGTATTTT. It is translated as CASSSSGRTDTQYF.

This clonotype was seen repeatedly, ten times or more. The DNA for the CDR3 is TGTGCCACTCCTCCCGGACACCTAGCCTTTAATGAAAAACTGTTTTTT. Amino acid sequence: CATPPGHLAFNEKLFF. V gene TRBV12-3 or TRBV12-4 combines with J gene TRBJ1-4, with D possibly matching TRBD1 (5 bases). The CDR3 has 16 residues. V dropped 10 bases and J dropped 4 bases, with 22 bases sitting between them.

This clonotype was found a few times. The J gene is TRBJ1-6, the V gene TRBV20-1; a possible D gene is TRBD1 (5 bases). V dropped 0 bases and J dropped 13 bases, with 19 bases sitting between them. CDR3 size: 15 residues. CDR1 DFQATT and CDR2 SNEGSKA come from the germline V gene (reference sequence). The CDR3 region has the DNA TGCAGTGCTAGAGACCCTTGGGGGGTCGGGCGGCCCCTCCACTTT. This codes for CSARDPWGVGRPLHF.